This is a list of T cell receptor beta chains from one sample in a study of graft-versus-host responses after intestinal transplantation. The data were produced by immunoSEQ multiplex PCR, yet TCRdb's version contains in-frame clones alone and is incomplete. The sample includes about 4,400 clones, 65% to 85% of them seen just once. Sequenced here: ileum tissue, sampled 17 days after transplant. The source is a human patient who received an intestinal transplant, so some T cells may come from the graft donor. The CDR3 runs from the conserved cysteine through the conserved F or W. Some rows have no size entry. The others give once, few or many, or a class for an expanded clone.

V,J,size,CDR3
TRBV5-4,TRBJ2-1,-,CASSGVLAGGPNEQFF
TRBV6-6,TRBJ2-1,-,CASNTYNEQFF
TRBV12-5,TRBJ2-3,-,CASGSTSNTDTQYF
TRBV28,TRBJ1-5,-,CASSLDRGDQPQHF
TRBV4-1,TRBJ1-4,-,CASSQEGGSTTNEKLFF
TRBV19,TRBJ2-3,few,CASSPNLAGGTDTQYF
TRBV28,TRBJ2-3,-,CASSPRTSGVDTQYF
TRBV7-9,TRBJ1-2,few,CASTQNGGPANYGYTF
TRBV19,TRBJ1-4,large,CASSRQWGQGLFF
TRBV7-9,TRBJ2-5,-,CASSLARGQGGETQYF
TRBV4-1,TRBJ1-1,-,CASSDGVTEAFF
TRBV7-3,TRBJ2-2,-,CASSLSRDTGELFF
TRBV10-3,TRBJ1-5,few,CAISVDNSNQPQHF